The source of this T cell receptor beta chain is a study of T-cell reconstitution after alpha-beta-depleted transplantation in children. Study outcomes and limitations: T-cell counts and diversity were attributed mostly to newly produced T cells one year after transplant. After transplant, at about two months, alpha-beta T cells were reportedly derived from several hundred expanded graft clones. From surviving recipient T cells and thymic progenitors came the high day-60 TCRbeta diversity observed in some patients.

This clonotype showed up just a few times. The target antigen is unknown. CDR3 length: 11 amino acids. Germline lookup yields CDR1 MNHEY and CDR2 SVGAGI. The V and J ends lost 8 bases and 9 bases respectively, with 14 bases between them. TCRbeta library construction was performed incorporating unique molecular identifiers. TCRdb re-called the PCR reads through MiXCR, storing one row per CDR3 protein. The sample lists 700,000 to 950,000 distinct CDR3 sequences, roughly 15% seen once, with around 4.5% in the top ten. This TCR was sampled from a male patient under 18 who had a stem cell transplant for acute lymphoblastic leukemia, so the T cells may come from the graft donor. This chain uses TRBV6-5 with TRBJ2-7, with D hard to call. The sample in question was PBMCs, mostly from graft donor cells, obtained 360 days after TCRalphabeta/CD19-depleted stem cell transplant. CDR3 protein: CASPNSAGQYF. For the CDR3, the DNA is TGTGCCAGCCCAAACTCGGCTGGGCAGTACTTC.